The TCR beta chain under discussion was sequenced for a study of vaccination and CD4 T cells after COVID-19. Across the whole study: The BNT162b2 or mRNA-1273 vaccine was given to participants in two doses. Control cultures were supplied with a CEFX pool, an HIV-1 Nef pool, or no peptide at all.

Treatment specified: approximately nine-day PBMC culture with coronavirus spike peptide pools or control peptides (ViraFEST assay). This clonotype occurred once. Its antigen remains unknown. The Oncomine TCR Beta short-read assay sequenced DNA from cultured CD4+ T cells. TCRdb processed the PCR reads anew with MiXCR; each CDR3 protein has one entry. The table lists about 15,000 distinct CDR3 sequences, approximately 52% of them singletons. The CDR3 spans 15 residues. V dropped 6 bases and J dropped 3; count of bases not matched to a gene: 10. CDR1 and CDR2 (germline): MNHEY, SMNVEV (reference sequence).

This clonotype was sampled from a human donor who had recovered from COVID-19. The rearrangement uses TRBV27 and TRBJ1-1; 7 nucleotides match TRBD1. Sample: CD4+ T cells from blood, cultured in vitro. This CDR3 is CASRNAGTAYTEAFF. For the CDR3, the DNA is TGTGCCAGCAGGAATGCCGGGACAGCTTACACTGAAGCTTTCTTT.